This T cell receptor beta chain was identified during a study of T cell responses to AZD1222 COVID-19 vaccine. This CDR3 has 14 amino acids. Per germline, CDR1 GTSNPN and CDR2 SVGIG (reference sequence). V was clipped by 4 bases and J by 6 bases, with 15 bases between them. Study-wide results and limits: Donor demographics were predominantly white British with a female majority; clonal diversity may be underestimated. Only a handful of AZD1222 recipients were seropositive at baseline.

Assay used: immunoSEQ multiplex PCR; TCRdb lists only in-frame clones, some missing. The table lists 150,000 to 200,000 clones, roughly nine tenths of them singletons. Turning to this clone: What it recognizes is unknown.

The sequence came from an adult in good health. The input for sequencing was peripheral blood, taken on day 0 of AZD1222 vaccination. The chain combines TRBV30 with TRBJ1-4; D is uncertain. The CDR3 spells CAWTAIGLDEKLFF. CDR3 bases: TGTGCCTGGACGGCCATCGGCTTGGATGAAAAACTGTTTTTT.